One T cell receptor beta chain is described in this entry. The entry originates in a study of CD8 T cells in Susac syndrome. The CDR3 length is 13 residues. Trimming removed 6 bases at V and 4 bases at J, with 15 bases between. The V gene's germline CDR1 is DFQATT and CDR2 SNEGSKA (reference sequence). Reverse transcription of about 0.45 to 1 ug RNA was carried out with random hexamers. Across 54 Vbeta and 13 Jbeta, immunoSEQ multiplex PCR amplified TCR beta CDR3. TCRdb passed the immunoSEQ multiplex PCR reads through MiXCR, listing each CDR3 protein once. In the table there are 150,000 to 200,000 distinct CDR3 sequences, under 95% of which are singletons. Sequencing of TCR beta was undertaken in CD8+ and CD4+ T cells derived from blood. The multiple sclerosis control group consisted of treatment-naive patients whose relapsing-remitting disease, which was either stable or active, fulfilled revised McDonald criteria.

The chain has TRBV20-1 and TRBJ1-2, with D possibly being TRBD1 (6 bases). Sequenced input: CD4+ T cells from PBMCs. The TCR originated in a human donor with multiple sclerosis. The CDR3 sequence: CSAPRGRGYGYTF. The CDR3 DNA sequence: TGCAGTGCGCCCAGGGGCAGGGGCTATGGCTACACCTTC.